This T cell receptor (beta chain) was sequenced during a study of identical twins. Points from the study as a whole: Zero-insertion analyses could be partly confounded by invariant MAIT and iNKT cells. Modeled out-of-frame TCR alpha sharing in monozygotic twins fell below observed levels. Abundant cord blood beta clonotypes carried fewer insertions; memory repertoires showed none.

TCRdb processed the 5' RACE reads anew with MiXCR; each CDR3 protein has one entry. In the table there are about 530,000 distinct CDR3 sequences, approximately 14% of which are singletons. Of note for this clonotype: The antigen remains undetermined.

Germline V gene sequence: CDR1 ENHRY, CDR2 SYGVKD. V lost 2 bases to trimming and J lost 5 bases; unmatched junction nucleotides: 6. The CDR3 runs to 15 residues. This same sample was also taken into another study, of yellow fever vaccine responses in identical twins.

The source of this sequence is a woman aged 18-30 years in good health. Sequencing input: CD4+ T cells sorted from blood. V and J are TRBV10-3 and TRBJ2-7, with 10 bases lining up with TRBD2. The CDR3 reads CAISERAGGPNEQYF. The CDR3 nucleotides read TGTGCCATCAGTGAGCGAGCGGGAGGGCCCAACGAGCAGTACTTC.